Sequencing of this T cell receptor beta chain was carried out in a study of CD8 T cells in Susac syndrome. About the study: The Susac syndrome patients were therapy-naive, on corticosteroids, or on intravenous immunoglobulin alone at blood draw.

The authors reverse transcribed roughly 0.5 to 1 ug RNA with random hexamers. Each CDR3 protein gets one entry after TCRdb re-called the immunoSEQ multiplex PCR reads with MiXCR. The table lists 80,000 to 90,000 distinct CDR3 sequences, roughly 94% of them singletons, with roughly 0.44% in the top ten. Study-level points and caveats: Clonal expansion of Susac CD8+ cells peaked in TEMRA cells, and it also peaked in active patients.

Details on this clonotype: The antigen is not known.

CD8+ and CD4+ T cells circulating in blood were sequenced for TCR beta. Isolation of CD8+ and CD4+ T cells was performed negatively, whereas enrichment of TEMRA cells was done by FACS. The material sequenced was CD8+ T cells from PBMCs. The sequence was collected from a human donor with Susac syndrome.

CDR3: CASSLMNTGELFF. The DNA for the CDR3 is TGTGCCAGCAGTCTTATGAACACCGGGGAGCTGTTTTTT. The chain employs TRBV6-5 and TRBJ2-2; D unresolved. This CDR3 has 13 amino acids. V shed 5 bases and J shed 1 base, with 5 bases lying between them. Germline V gene sequence: CDR1 MNHEY, CDR2 SVGAGI.